The text below deals with one T cell receptor beta chain. This record belongs to a study of blood T cell repertoires in COVID-19. Study at large: Some COVID-19 samples were acute and others convalescent; all came from the United States, Italy and Spain.

Trimming took 0 bases from V and 8 from J; bases not matched to a gene: 6. The CDR3 sequence is 15 residues long. The germline CDR1 and CDR2 sequences are SGHTA and FQGNSA. Per the original methods: The assay estimated nucleated cells by amplifying reference gene primers. Sequencing used immunoSEQ multiplex PCR; TCRdb keeps in-frame clones, though not all of them. The V and J calls and clone size are taken from that table; D and trimming were inferred from the DNA. The sample lists tens of thousands of clones, approximately 84% seen once, with over 4.5% in the top ten. The chain recombines TRBV7-2 with TRBJ2-1; 8 positions match TRBD2. Sequencing was performed on peripheral blood. The source of this sequence is a man aged 60-69 years with active or convalescent COVID-19. CDR3 nucleotide sequence: TGTGCCAGCAGCTTAGCAGCGGGGGTAGCATATGAGCAGTTCTTC. This codes for CASSLAAGVAYEQFF. The variable domain in full, completed from reference TRBV7-2 and TRBJ2-1, reads GAGVSQSPSNKVTEKGKDVELRCDPISGHTALYWYRQSLGQGLEFLIYFQGNSAPDKSGLPSDRFSAERTGGSVSTLTIQRTQQEDSAVYLCASSLAAGVAYEQFFGPGTRLTVL.